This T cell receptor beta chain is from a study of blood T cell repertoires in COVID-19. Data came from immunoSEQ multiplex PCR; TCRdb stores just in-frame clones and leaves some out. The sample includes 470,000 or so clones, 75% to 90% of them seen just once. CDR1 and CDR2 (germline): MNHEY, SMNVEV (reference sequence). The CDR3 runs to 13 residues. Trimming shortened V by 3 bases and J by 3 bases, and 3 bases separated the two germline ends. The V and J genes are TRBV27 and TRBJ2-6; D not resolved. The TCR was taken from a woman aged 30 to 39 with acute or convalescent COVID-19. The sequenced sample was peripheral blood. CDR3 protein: CASSLRGANVLTF. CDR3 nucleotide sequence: TGTGCCAGCAGTTTGCGTGGGGCCAACGTCCTGACTTTC.